The clone carrying this TCR beta chain was counted at least ten times. What it binds is unknown. This record comes from a study of HIV-infected children after antiretroviral therapy interruption. Looking at the study overall: Children had CD4+ above 500, viral load below 50 copies/ml, either treatment arm. Weeks 0, 48 and 150 were sampled under continuous treatment. Study-wide results and limits: By the end of treatment interruption, naive CD4+ clonality (Gini) increased. After treatment interruption started, naive CD4+ CDR3 overlap across time points dropped.

Trimming pared 4 bases from V and 1 base from J, leaving 10 bases between. Germline V gene data show CDR1 as LGHNA and CDR2 as YNFKEQ. CDR3 size: 14 residues. RNA-based 3' RACE libraries used unique molecular identifiers. TCRdb re-derived calls from the 3' RACE reads in MiXCR, one entry per CDR3 protein. In the table there are about 89,000 distinct CDR3 sequences, 5.5% to 8.5% of which are singletons. The treatment denotes: PENTA 11 planned treatment interruption arm or continuous ART arm. The TCR originated in a pool of human donors with HIV. The rearrangement links TRBV4-2 to TRBJ1-1, with D uncertain. Source: CD45RA+ CD4+ T cells from PBMCs, pooled from several time points, taken from a donor given antiretroviral therapy, either interrupted or continuous. The subset here: naive CD4+ CD45RA+ CD45RO- T cells. The CDR3 coding sequence is TGTGCCAGCAGCCCCTACTGGGAGAACACTGAAGCTTTCTTT. It translates to CASSPYWENTEAFF.